Below, 30 T cell receptor beta chains from the same sample are listed, as sequenced in a study of T cell clones after liver transplantation. TCRdb's table, derived via immunoSEQ multiplex PCR, lists solely in-frame clones and lacks some. The sample comprises about 76,000 clones, roughly 80% of which are singletons, and about 2.5% rests with the top ten. Sequencing used CD4+ T cells from blood, obtained at the 22-month timepoint. These receptor sequences come from a human patient who received a liver transplant. T cells may partly derive from the graft donor.

The J gene is TRBJ1-4, the V gene TRBV7-2; D gene ambiguous. CDR3 size: 17 residues. Germline loops: CDR1 SGHTA, CDR2 FQGNSA. The V gene lost 1 base and the J gene lost 2 bases, with 14 bases spanning the gap. The CDR3 sequence is CASSLDRPLVTNEKLFF. CDR3 bases: TGTGCCAGCAGCTTAGATCGGCCGCTGGTTACTAATGAAAAACTGTTTTTT. The full variable domain, in which reference TRBV7-2 and TRBJ1-4 provide the parts outside the CDR3, is GAGVSQSPSNKVTEKGKDVELRCDPISGHTALYWYRQSLGQGLEFLIYFQGNSAPDKSGLPSDRFSAERTGGSVSTLTIQRTQQEDSAVYLCASSLDRPLVTNEKLFFGSGTQLSVL.

This rearrangement joins TRBV4-2 to TRBJ1-1; 7 bases match TRBD1. Trimming cost V 4 bases and J 4 bases; bases outside gene matches: 9. The CDR3 loop spans 15 amino acids. Germline CDR1 LGHNA, CDR2 YNFKEQ. The CDR3 protein is CASSRQGGVATEAFF. CDR3 in DNA: TGTGCCAGCAGCCGACAGGGCGGAGTGGCCACTGAAGCTTTCTTT.

The chain is built from TRBV28 and TRBJ1-3; D remains ambiguous. Trimming took 7 bases from V and 0 from J, leaving 10 bases between them. Per the germline V gene, CDR1 is MDHEN and CDR2 is SYDVKM. This CDR3 has 14 residues. The CDR3 DNA sequence: TGTGCCAGCACCTACACTATCTCTGGAAACACCATATATTTT. It yields the protein CASTYTISGNTIYF.

This clone was counted only a few times. This chain links TRBV7-9 with TRBJ2-3, with unresolved D. The V gene lost 2 bases and the J gene lost 2 bases, with 11 bases spanning the gap. This CDR3 comprises 15 residues. Per germline, CDR1 SEHNR and CDR2 FQNEAQ (reference sequence). This CDR3 is CASSLNLLPTDTQYF. The CDR3 DNA sequence: TGTGCCAGCAGCTTAAACTTACTCCCCACAGATACGCAGTATTTT.

This chain connects TRBV19 to TRBJ2-7; 9 positions agree with TRBD1. V gave up 4 bases and J gave up 0 bases; unmatched junction bases: 1. This CDR3 has 14 amino acids. CDR1 LNHDA and CDR2 SQIVND come from the germline V gene (reference sequence). CDR3 sequence: CASSRGQGSYEQYF. CDR3 coding DNA: TGTGCCAGTAGTAGGGGACAGGGCTCCTACGAGCAGTACTTC.

V gene TRBV18 combines with J gene TRBJ1-1; D call uncertain. Germline-derived CDR1 and CDR2 are KGHSH and LQKENI. V lost 2 bases and J lost 1, with 2 bases in between. This CDR3 comprises 12 residues. As DNA, the CDR3 is TGTGCCAGCTCACCAGGGAACACTGAAGCTTTCTTT. It codes for CASSPGNTEAFF.

This chain joins TRBV28 and TRBJ1-1, with D maybe TRBD1 (5 bases). The V end was cut by 2 bases, the J end by 3 bases, with 13 bases between. The CDR3 totals 15 residues. Germline V CDR1 and CDR2: MDHEN, SYDVKM. The CDR3, as DNA: TGTGCCAGCAGTTTACCCGGGACGGCTTACACTGAAGCTTTCTTT. Translation: CASSLPGTAYTEAFF.

The CDR3, as DNA: TGTGCCAGCAGCTTAACGTCCGGACTAGCGGGCTCGAAAAACATTCAGTACTTC. Encoded protein: CASSLTSGLAGSKNIQYF. The V and J genes are TRBV7-3 and TRBJ2-4, with 11 bases aligning to TRBD2. This CDR3 region has 18 residues. Looked up from germline, CDR1 is SGHTA and CDR2 is FQGTGA. V dropped 0 bases and J dropped 4; count of bases not matched to a gene: 8.

The rearrangement links TRBV19 to TRBJ2-3; D perhaps matches TRBD1 (6 bases). The CDR3 spans 13 residues. Germline V lookup: CDR1 LNHDA, CDR2 SQIVND (reference sequence). V shed 8 bases and J shed 2 bases, with 11 bases lying between them. The CDR3: CASARGHTDTQYF. Here the CDR3 DNA reads TGTGCCAGTGCTCGGGGACACACAGATACGCAGTATTTT.

This clone has only a few counts. The chain employs TRBV15 and TRBJ2-5, with a possible D match to TRBD1 (5 bases). Deletions cut 8 bases from V and 3 bases from J, with 13 bases between. The CDR3 length is 13 residues. The germline CDR1 and CDR2 sequences are LNHNV and YYDKDF (reference sequence). The CDR3 coding sequence is TGTGCCACCTCAGGACAAATCAAAGAGACCCAGTACTTC. Amino acids: CATSGQIKETQYF. The complete variable domain, with remaining parts taken from reference TRBV15 and TRBJ2-5, reads DAMVIQNPRYQVTQFGKPVTLSCSQTLNHNVMYWYQQKSSQAPKLLFHYYDKDFNNEADTPDNFQSRRPNTSFCFLDIRSPGLGDTAMYLCATSGQIKETQYFGPGTRLLVL.

This sequence joins TRBV6-1 and TRBJ2-5; D gene uncertain. The V end was cut by 8 bases, the J end by 3 bases, with 7 bases between. Germline V gene lookup returns CDR1 MNHNS and CDR2 SASEGT. This CDR3 region has 11 residues. Written as DNA, the CDR3 is TGTGCCAGCGCGGTCGAAGAGACCCAGTACTTC. Its protein product is CASAVEETQYF.

The chain uses TRBV5-1 and TRBJ1-1; D possibly corresponds to TRBD1 (5 bases). The CDR3 extends over 13 amino acids. Trimming stripped 7 bases from V and 1 base from J, with 11 bases between. Germline V CDR1 and CDR2: SGHRS, YFSETQ. The CDR3 protein is CASLQGPNTEAFF. The CDR3 nucleotides are TGCGCCAGCCTCCAGGGACCGAACACTGAAGCTTTCTTT. Supplemented by reference TRBV5-1 and TRBJ1-1, the full variable domain reads KAGVTQTPRYLIKTRGQQVTLSCSPISGHRSVSWYQQTPGQGLQFLFEYFSETQRNKGNFPGRFSGRQFSNSRSEMNVSTLELGDSALYLCASLQGPNTEAFFGQGTRLTVV.

This chain joins TRBV4-2 and TRBJ2-1; 9 bases match TRBD2. This CDR3 is built from 17 residues. The V and J ends lost 0 bases and 2 bases, in that order; junction bases with no gene match: 5. Germline values: CDR1 LGHNA, CDR2 YNFKEQ. This chain's CDR3 is CASSQELERGAYNEQFF. DNA for the CDR3: TGTGCCAGCAGCCAAGAGTTAGAGCGGGGGGCCTACAATGAGCAGTTCTTC.

This clone appeared once. This chain joins TRBV28 and TRBJ2-7; 10 bases are shared with TRBD2. The CDR3 has 14 amino acids. Germline-derived CDR1 and CDR2 are MDHEN and SYDVKM. V dropped 6 bases and J dropped 6; count of bases not matched to a gene: 8. Written as DNA, the CDR3 is TGTGCCAGCAGGTCTCTAGCGGGAGCTGGCGAGCAGTACTTC. It codes for CASRSLAGAGEQYF.

This clone was seen more than once but under ten times. The V and J genes are TRBV7-2 and TRBJ2-1, with D possibly TRBD2 on 7 matching bases. This CDR3 spans 12 amino acids. CDR1 and CDR2 from the germline V gene are SGHTA and FQGNSA. V lost 1 base to trimming and J lost 15 bases, with 13 bases between them. The CDR3, as DNA: TGTGCCAGCAGCTTAGGAGGGGGGGTTGGGTTCTTC. Its protein product is CASSLGGGVGFF. Variable domain in full (rest from reference TRBV7-2 and TRBJ2-1): GAGVSQSPSNKVTEKGKDVELRCDPISGHTALYWYRQSLGQGLEFLIYFQGNSAPDKSGLPSDRFSAERTGGSVSTLTIQRTQQEDSAVYLCASSLGGGVGFFGPGTRLTVL.

In this sample, this clone turned up once. The rearrangement joins TRBV5-6 to TRBJ2-7; possible D gene TRBD2, 7 bases. The CDR3 contains 16 residues. V gave up 4 bases and J gave up 0 bases, with 17 bases separating them. The germline V gene encodes CDR1 SGHDT and CDR2 YYEEEE. CDR3 bases: TGTGCCAGCAGCCTTTTGCGGGGGCCTTTCTCCTACGAGCAGTACTTC. It is translated as CASSLLRGPFSYEQYF.

The chain is built from TRBV4-3 and TRBJ2-1; 9 nucleotides line up with TRBD2. There are 17 residues in the CDR3. Germline CDR1 reads LGHNA; CDR2 reads YSLEER. J gave up 0 bases and V 5 bases, and 8 bases lay outside the gene matches. The CDR3 DNA reads TGCGCCAGCAGCAGGCCGGGACTAGCCTTCTCCTACAATGAGCAGTTCTTC. It specifies CASSRPGLAFSYNEQFF.

Only one count was recorded for this clone. The rearrangement uses TRBV27 and TRBJ1-6; D perhaps matches TRBD1 (5 bases). The CDR3 runs to 17 residues. V lost 3 bases to trimming and J lost 7 bases, with 19 bases between them. In germline, CDR1 is MNHEY, CDR2 SMNVEV (reference sequence). The CDR3, as DNA: TGTGCCAGCAGTTTCTTTATGTCGGGGGAATTCAATTCACCCCTCCACTTT. Translated, it gives CASSFFMSGEFNSPLHF.

This clone appeared a single time. V and J are TRBV5-1 and TRBJ1-4; 8 bases agree with TRBD1. Germline V gene data show CDR1 as SGHRS and CDR2 as YFSETQ. Unmatched junction bases numbered 5, after V lost 3 bases and J lost 1 base. This CDR3 contains 16 residues. The CDR3 sequence: CASSSWTGQTNEKLFF. CDR3 DNA: TGCGCCAGCAGCTCTTGGACAGGGCAAACTAATGAAAAACTGTTTTTT.

The genes are TRBV15 and TRBJ2-1, with 8 bases that match TRBD1. This CDR3 contains 14 residues. The germline CDR1 and CDR2 sequences are LNHNV and YYDKDF (reference sequence). The V gene end was trimmed by 4 bases and the J gene end by 7 bases; junction bases not matched to a gene: 6. Here the CDR3 DNA reads TGTGCCACCAGCACCCTACAGGGGGTGAATGAGCAGTTCTTC. Protein sequence: CATSTLQGVNEQFF.

This clone was detected only once. The J gene is TRBJ1-3, the V gene TRBV2, with D tentatively TRBD1 (5 bases). Germline values: CDR1 SNHLY, CDR2 FYNNEI. Trimming removed 4 bases at V and 0 bases at J, with 13 bases between. This CDR3 is built from 16 residues. The CDR3 coding sequence is TGTGCCAGCAGTGCCAACCGGGGCGGCTCTGGAAACACCATATATTTT. This gives the protein CASSANRGGSGNTIYF.

The chain is built from TRBV4-3 and TRBJ1-3; maybe TRBD1 (6 bases). Trimming stripped 0 bases from V and 0 bases from J, with 12 bases between. Per the germline V gene, CDR1 is LGHNA and CDR2 is YSLEER. This CDR3 is built from 17 residues. CDR3 coding DNA: TGCGCCAGCAGCCAAGACTGGGGGGCCTTCTCTGGAAACACCATATATTTT. This encodes CASSQDWGAFSGNTIYF.

V is TRBV18 and J is TRBJ2-1, with a weak D call TRBD2 (6 bases). There are 16 residues in the CDR3. CDR1 is KGHSH, CDR2 LQKENI, per germline. Trimming removed 5 bases from V and 9 bases from J, with 23 bases in between. The CDR3 DNA reads as TGTGCCAGCTCAGACCTGTGGGGGGAGAGGTCCGGTGAGCAGTTCTTC. The encoded protein is CASSDLWGERSGEQFF.

This clone came up once. V is TRBV5-4 and J is TRBJ1-6; 9 bases are a match to TRBD1. Germline V CDR1 and CDR2: SGHNT, YYREEE (reference sequence). CDR3 length equals 15 residues. Losses at the gene ends were 4 bases for V and 7 bases for J; bases not matched to a gene: 6. The CDR3: CASSPGTGTNSPLHF. The CDR3 DNA reads as TGTGCCAGCAGCCCAGGGACAGGGACGAATTCACCCCTCCACTTT.

The chain employs TRBV6-6 and TRBJ1-5; D is possibly TRBD1 (5 bases). The germline V gene has CDR1 MNHNY and CDR2 SVGAGI (reference sequence). CDR3 length equals 14 residues. Trimming cost V 5 bases and J 7 bases, with 15 bases left between them. CDR3 sequence reads: CASSPQGRGQPQHF. CDR3 DNA sequence: TGTGCCAGCAGTCCCCAGGGACGTGGGCAGCCCCAGCATTTT.

This chain joins TRBV5-6 and TRBJ2-7, with unresolved D. The CDR3 has 13 amino acids. Germline V gene data show CDR1 as SGHDT and CDR2 as YYEEEE. The ends were cut back, 4 bases at V and 5 bases at J, with 13 bases in the middle. CDR3 nucleotides: TGTGCCAGCAGCGTTAAAGGACCGGACGAGCAGTACTTC. Translation gives CASSVKGPDEQYF.

The chain joins TRBV7-3 to TRBJ2-6; D is possibly TRBD2 (6 bases). CDR1 is SGHTA and CDR2 is FQGTGA in the germline V gene. Trimming cost V 5 bases and J 0 bases, with 17 bases left between them. The CDR3 totals 18 residues. The DNA for the CDR3 is TGTGCCAGCAGCCCCACGGTAGGAGGGCCCTCTGGGGCCAACGTCCTGACTTTC. This gives the protein CASSPTVGGPSGANVLTF. Full variable domain (rest looked up from reference TRBV7-3 and TRBJ2-6): GAGVSQTPSNKVTEKGKYVELRCDPISGHTALYWYRQSLGQGPEFLIYFQGTGAADDSGLPNDRFFAVRPEGSVSTLKIQRTERGDSAVYLCASSPTVGGPSGANVLTFGAGSRLTVL.

The chain links TRBV27 to TRBJ2-6, with a weak D call TRBD2 (5 bases). In germline, CDR1 is MNHEY, CDR2 SMNVEV (reference sequence). Trimming stripped 6 bases from V and 4 bases from J, with 16 bases between. The CDR3 consists of 16 residues. The CDR3 sequence is CASRFLMEAGANVLTF. The CDR3 DNA sequence: TGTGCCAGCAGATTTTTAATGGAGGCCGGGGCCAACGTCCTGACTTTC.

This clone was seen many times. The chain recombines TRBV7-2 with TRBJ1-2; D is possibly TRBD1 (5 bases). The CDR3 is 15 amino acids. Germline-derived CDR1 and CDR2 are SGHTA and FQGNSA. V was clipped by 1 base and J by 5 bases, with 14 bases between them. This chain's CDR3 is CASSLEWDGLYGYTF. The DNA for the CDR3 is TGTGCCAGCAGCTTAGAGTGGGACGGCCTATATGGCTACACCTTC.

This clone was seen a few times. This rearrangement joins TRBV7-2 to TRBJ2-5; possible D gene TRBD1, 6 bases. V was shortened by 3 bases and J by 2 bases, with 7 bases between the two germline ends. Germline loops: CDR1 SGHTA, CDR2 FQGNSA. CDR3 size: 13 residues. The CDR3 DNA reads as TGTGCCAGCAGCTTTGGACAGCAAGAGACCCAGTACTTC. Amino acids: CASSFGQQETQYF.